What follows is one T cell receptor (beta chain) and its context. The antigen remains undetermined. This sample was included in a study of cytomegalovirus exposure and HLA in healthy donors. Study at large: Drawn from HLA-typed donors, around 85 million unique TCRs were held in an early data release.

13 Jbeta primers and 60 Vbeta primers were used for the PCR. The method was immunoSEQ multiplex PCR; TCRdb's version includes in-frame clones alone and lacks a portion of them. Of 150,000 to 200,000 clones listed, roughly 80% are singletons. Germline lookup yields CDR1 SQVTM and CDR2 ANQGSEA. This CDR3 region has 14 residues. The J segment lost 5 bases and the V segment lost 6 bases, leaving 8 bases of the junction unmatched. General study results and limits: Presence/absence analysis assumed near-uniform sequencing depth across donors. The authors later found TCR association rates varying by HLA locus, with DRB1 most and HLA-C fewest. Judged likely to be a sequencing artifact was a cluster of highly shared sequence variants.

The chain is built from TRBV29-1 and TRBJ2-7; 12 nucleotides agree with TRBD2. Sequencing was done on a sample of PBMCs. The receptor's source is a male donor in good health and CMV-seronegative. The CDR3 is CSVLTSGGSDEQYF. The CDR3, as DNA: TGCAGCGTCCTGACTAGCGGGGGATCTGACGAGCAGTACTTC.